This TCR beta chain was captured by sequencing in a study of blood T cell repertoires in COVID-19. Data came from immunoSEQ multiplex PCR; TCRdb stores just in-frame clones and leaves some out. The table shows over 25,000 clones, with 84% occurring only once. On this clone itself: At one end the junction does not follow the germline gene, possibly because of a read error.

The CDR3 covers 19 residues. The chain couples TRBV23-1 to TRBJ1-6; D perhaps matches TRBD1 (6 bases). TRBV23-1 is an open reading frame, and its role is uncertain. Sequencing used peripheral blood. This clonotype was obtained from a human donor in a cohort sampled during active COVID-19. The CDR3 DNA reads TGCGCCCGCAGCCACGGCACTGGGCGGGGGGGCGCTCGGTTGTCACCCCTCCACTTT. Encoded protein: CARSHGTGRGGARLSPLHF.